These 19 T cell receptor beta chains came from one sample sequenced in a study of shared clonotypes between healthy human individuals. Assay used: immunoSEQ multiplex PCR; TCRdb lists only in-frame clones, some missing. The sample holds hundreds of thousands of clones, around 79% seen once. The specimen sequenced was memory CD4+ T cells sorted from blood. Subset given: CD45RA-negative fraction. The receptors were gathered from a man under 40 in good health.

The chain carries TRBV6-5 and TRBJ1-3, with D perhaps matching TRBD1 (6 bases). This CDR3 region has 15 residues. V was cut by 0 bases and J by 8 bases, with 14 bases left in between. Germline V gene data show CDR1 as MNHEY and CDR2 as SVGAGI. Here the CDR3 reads CASSYSGAFGDTIYF. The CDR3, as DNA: TGTGCCAGCAGTTACTCGGGGGCTTTCGGAGACACCATATATTTT.

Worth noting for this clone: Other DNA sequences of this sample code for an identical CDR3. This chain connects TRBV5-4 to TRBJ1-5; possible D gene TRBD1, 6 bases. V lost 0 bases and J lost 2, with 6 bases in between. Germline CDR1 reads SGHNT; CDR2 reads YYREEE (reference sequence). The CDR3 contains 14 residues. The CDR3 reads CASSLAGGNQPQHF. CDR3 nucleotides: TGTGCCAGCAGCTTGGCAGGGGGCAATCAGCCCCAGCATTTT.

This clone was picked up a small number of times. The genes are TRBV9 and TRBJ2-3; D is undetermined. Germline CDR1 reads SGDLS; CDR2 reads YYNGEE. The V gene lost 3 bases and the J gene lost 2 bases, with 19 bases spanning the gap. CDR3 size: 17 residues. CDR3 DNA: TGTGCCAGCAGCGCTAAGGACCGCCTTACGTACACAGATACGCAGTATTTT. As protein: CASSAKDRLTYTDTQYF.

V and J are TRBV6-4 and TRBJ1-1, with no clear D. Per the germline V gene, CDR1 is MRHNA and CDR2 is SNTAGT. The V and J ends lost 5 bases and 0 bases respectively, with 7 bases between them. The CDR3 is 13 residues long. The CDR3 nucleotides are TGTGCCAGCAGTAAGGACCTGAACACTGAAGCTTTCTTT. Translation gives CASSKDLNTEAFF.

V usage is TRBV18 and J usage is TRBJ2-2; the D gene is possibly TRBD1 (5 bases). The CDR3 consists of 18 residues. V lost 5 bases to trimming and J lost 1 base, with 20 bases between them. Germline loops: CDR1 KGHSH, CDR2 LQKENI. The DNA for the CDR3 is TGTGCCAGCTCATTACGACAGCAGGGATCGAGGAACACCGGGGAGCTGTTTTTT. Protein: CASSLRQQGSRNTGELFF.

DNA of the CDR3: TGTGCCATCAGTGTGGGGGTACACTCCTACGAGCAGTACTTC. It is translated as CAISVGVHSYEQYF. The V call is TRBV10-3, the J call TRBJ2-7; TRBD1 or TRBD2 may be the D gene (5 bases each). Trimming cost V 4 bases and J 0 bases, with 10 bases left between them. Germline V gene data show CDR1 as ENHRY and CDR2 as SYGVKD. The CDR3 contains 14 residues.

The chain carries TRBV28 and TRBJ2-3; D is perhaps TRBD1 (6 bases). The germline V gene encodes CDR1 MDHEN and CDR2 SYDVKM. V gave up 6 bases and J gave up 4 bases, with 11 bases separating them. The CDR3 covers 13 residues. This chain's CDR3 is CASRAQGADTQYF. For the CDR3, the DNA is TGTGCCAGCAGGGCACAGGGTGCAGATACGCAGTATTTT.

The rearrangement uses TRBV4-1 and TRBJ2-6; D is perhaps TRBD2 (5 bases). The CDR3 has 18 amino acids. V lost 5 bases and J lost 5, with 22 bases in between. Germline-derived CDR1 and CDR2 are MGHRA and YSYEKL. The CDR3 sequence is CASSYLGEPQSRANVLTF. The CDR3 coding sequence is TGCGCCAGCAGCTATTTGGGAGAACCACAAAGTCGGGCCAACGTCCTGACTTTC.

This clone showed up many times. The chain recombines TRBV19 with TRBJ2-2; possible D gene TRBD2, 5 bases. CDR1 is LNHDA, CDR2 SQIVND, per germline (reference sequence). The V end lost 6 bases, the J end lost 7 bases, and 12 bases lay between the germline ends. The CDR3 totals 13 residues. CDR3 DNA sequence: TGTGCCAGTAGCCTAGACCGGGGCGGGGAGCTGTTTTTT. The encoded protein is CASSLDRGGELFF.

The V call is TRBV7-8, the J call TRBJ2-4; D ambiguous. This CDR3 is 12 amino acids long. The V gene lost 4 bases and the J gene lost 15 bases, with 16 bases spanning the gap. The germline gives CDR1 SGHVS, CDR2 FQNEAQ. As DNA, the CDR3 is TGTGCCAGCAGCTCTACGGACCAATCCCGGTACTTC. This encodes CASSSTDQSRYF.

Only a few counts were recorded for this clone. CDR3 sequence reads: CASSVSLGSYEQYF. The CDR3 DNA follows: TGTGCCAGCAGCGTTTCGCTGGGCTCCTACGAGCAGTACTTC. This chain links TRBV9 with TRBJ2-7; D gene ambiguous. The V gene lost 2 bases and the J gene lost 0 bases, with 9 bases spanning the gap. This CDR3 contains 14 residues. Germline V CDR1 and CDR2: SGDLS, YYNGEE. Filled out from reference TRBV9 and TRBJ2-7, the complete variable domain reads DSGVTQTPKHLITATGQRVTLRCSPRSGDLSVYWYQQSLDQGLQFLIQYYNGEERAKGNILERFSAQQFPDLHSELNLSSLELGDSALYFCASSVSLGSYEQYFGPGTRLTVT.

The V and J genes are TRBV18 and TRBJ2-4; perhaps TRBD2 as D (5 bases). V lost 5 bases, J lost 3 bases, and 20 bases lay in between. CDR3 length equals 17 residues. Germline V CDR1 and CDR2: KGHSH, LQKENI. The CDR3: CASSEVAQSINKNIQYF. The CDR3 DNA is TGTGCCAGCTCAGAGGTAGCGCAATCGATTAACAAAAACATTCAGTACTTC.

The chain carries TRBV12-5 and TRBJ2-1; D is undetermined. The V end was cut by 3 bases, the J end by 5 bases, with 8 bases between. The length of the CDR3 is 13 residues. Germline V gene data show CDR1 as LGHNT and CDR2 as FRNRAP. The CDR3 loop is CASGLAPDNEQFF. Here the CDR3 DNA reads TGTGCTAGTGGTTTAGCGCCGGACAATGAGCAGTTCTTC.

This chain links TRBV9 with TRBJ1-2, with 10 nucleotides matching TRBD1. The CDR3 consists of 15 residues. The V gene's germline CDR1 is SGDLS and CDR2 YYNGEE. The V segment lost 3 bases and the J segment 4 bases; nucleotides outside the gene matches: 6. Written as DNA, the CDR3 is TGTGCCAGCAGCGCAGCAAGGGACAGGGGCTATGGCTACACCTTC. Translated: CASSAARDRGYGYTF.

Here the CDR3 DNA reads TGCAGCGTAGCCTACTCACTAGCGGGAGGGCCTGTCGCCGGGGAGCTGTTTTTT. Translating gives CSVAYSLAGGPVAGELFF. The V call is TRBV29-1, the J call TRBJ2-2; 13 bases line up with TRBD2. Germline trimming cut 6 bases from V and 6 bases from J; bases unmatched to any gene: 16. The CDR3 covers 18 residues. Germline V CDR1 and CDR2: SQVTM, ANQGSEA.

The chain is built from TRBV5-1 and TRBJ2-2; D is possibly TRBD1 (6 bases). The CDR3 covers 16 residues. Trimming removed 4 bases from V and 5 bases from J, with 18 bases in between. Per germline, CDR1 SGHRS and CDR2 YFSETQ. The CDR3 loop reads CASSPSSLRGTGELFF. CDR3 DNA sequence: TGCGCCAGCAGCCCATCTAGTTTGAGGGGGACCGGGGAGCTGTTTTTT.

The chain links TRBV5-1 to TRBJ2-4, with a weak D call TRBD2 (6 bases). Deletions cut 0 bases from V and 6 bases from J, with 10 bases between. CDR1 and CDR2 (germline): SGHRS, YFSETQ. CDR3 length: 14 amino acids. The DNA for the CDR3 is TGCGCCAGCAGCTTGGATGGGGGGATAAACATTCAGTACTTC. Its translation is CASSLDGGINIQYF. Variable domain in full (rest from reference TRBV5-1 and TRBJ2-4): KAGVTQTPRYLIKTRGQQVTLSCSPISGHRSVSWYQQTPGQGLQFLFEYFSETQRNKGNFPGRFSGRQFSNSRSEMNVSTLELGDSALYLCASSLDGGINIQYFGAGTRLSVL.

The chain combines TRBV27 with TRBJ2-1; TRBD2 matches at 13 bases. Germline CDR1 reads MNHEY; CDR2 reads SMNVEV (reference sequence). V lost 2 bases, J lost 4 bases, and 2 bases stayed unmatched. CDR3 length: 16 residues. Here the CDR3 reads CASSLPGLAGYNEQFF. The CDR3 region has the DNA TGTGCCAGCAGTTTACCGGGACTAGCGGGATACAATGAGCAGTTCTTC.

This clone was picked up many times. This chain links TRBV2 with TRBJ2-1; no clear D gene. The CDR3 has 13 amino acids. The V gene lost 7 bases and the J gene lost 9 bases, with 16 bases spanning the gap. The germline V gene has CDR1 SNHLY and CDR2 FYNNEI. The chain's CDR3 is CASTTDTRREQFF. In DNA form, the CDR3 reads TGTGCCAGCACTACCGACACACGCCGTGAGCAGTTCTTC.